This TCR beta chain is from a study of T cells after yellow fever vaccination. From the 5' RACE reads, TCRdb called clonotypes with MiXCR, one entry per CDR3 protein. The sample consists of 450,000 to 650,000 distinct CDR3 sequences, roughly 14% of them appearing once. CDR1 MNHEY and CDR2 SVGAGI come from the germline V gene. V was cut by 2 bases and J by 4 bases, with 5 bases left in between. The CDR3 contains 12 residues. This clonotype appeared a few times. Its target is unknown. General study findings and limits: A large majority of primary-vaccination clones showed up again after the booster (around 95% CD4, around 88% CD8).

The material was PBMCs, obtained on the day of the yellow fever booster vaccination. This TCR was sampled from a man aged 25-45 years who received the YFV17D yellow fever vaccine. V usage is TRBV6-5 and J usage is TRBJ1-2; D is ambiguous. The CDR3 region has the DNA TGTGCCAGCAGTTACGGATCCTATGGCTACACCTTC. Translating it yields CASSYGSYGYTF.